This T cell receptor beta chain derives from a study of cytomegalovirus exposure and HLA in healthy donors. Overall study results and limits: Among TCR beta chains, those listed as cytomegalovirus-associated numbered some 170. Most TCR sequences were seen very rarely across donors, but some public TCRs occurred in many. Clusters of TCRs from the first cohort tended to co-occur in the roughly 120 validation repertoires (as a later analysis found). In vitro experiments confirmed that three CMV-associated chains were specific for CMV antigens.

TCRdb's table, derived via immunoSEQ multiplex PCR, lists solely in-frame clones and lacks some. Seen here are nearly 80,000 clones, under 95% observed once, and the top ten hold approximately 3.8%. As regards this clone: Its antigen is unidentified.

The CDR3 covers 15 residues. Germline CDR1 is SGHTA and CDR2 is FQGNSA. With 1 base clipped from V and 4 bases from J, the junction kept 2 bases outside the gene matches. The chain carries TRBV7-2 and TRBJ2-7; 12 bases map to TRBD2. Sequencing used PBMCs. The receptor was derived from a woman aged 25 to 39 in good health and CMV-seronegative. The CDR3, as DNA: TGTGCCAGCAGCTTAGGGACTAGCGGGACATACGAGCAGTACTTC. Protein product: CASSLGTSGTYEQYF.